What follows describes a single T cell receptor (beta chain). The antigen remains unidentified. The junction does not match germline at one end; this may be a read error. Three rounds of nested PCR, following a modified ARM-PCR protocol, produced the TCRbeta library. TCRdb called the multiplex PCR reads again in MiXCR, with one record for every CDR3 protein. Among about 70,000 distinct CDR3 sequences, roughly 73% were seen once, and the ten largest hold about 30%. The sample is drawn from a study of tumor and adjacent non-tumor tissue in lung cancer. About the study: The patients, around 9 men and 4 or 5 women, were roughly 30 to 76 with stage I to III disease. Some 3.9 million productive TCRbeta reads were obtained per sample on average.

Study findings and constraints: Tumor TCR diversity, when higher, was linked to shorter survival.

Germline CDR1 is MNHEY and CDR2 is SVGAGI. CDR3 length: 18 amino acids. RNA was extracted from bulk tissue without any cell sorting. Sample: lung tumor tissue. The origin of this receptor is a man in his sixties with non-small cell lung cancer. The gene calls are TRBV6-5 and TRBJ2-5; D may be TRBD2 (6 bases). CDR3 protein: CASCYGSFGGGVQEAQYF. The CDR3, as DNA: TGTGCCAGCTGTTACGGCTCGTTCGGGGGTGGAGTTCAAGAGGCCCAGTACTTC.